This entry is about one T cell receptor beta chain. The data stem from a study of cytomegalovirus exposure and HLA in healthy donors. Overall study: Clustering assigned approximately 78% of the approximately 370 genotyped donors to the Caucasian-associated ancestry cluster.

The CDR3 length is 15 residues. With V trimmed by 2 bases and J by 2 bases, 5 bases remained unmatched. Germline V CDR1 and CDR2: KGHSH, LQKENI. PCR amplification relied on 60 Vbeta primers (plus 13 Jbeta primers). Sequencing used immunoSEQ multiplex PCR; TCRdb keeps in-frame clones, though not all of them. The sample carries some 180,000 clones, around 88% recorded once. The sample consisted of PBMCs. This rearrangement joins TRBV18 to TRBJ2-7; TRBD1 aligns across 8 bases. The clonotype was recovered from a man between 40 and 49 years old in good health and CMV-seropositive. The DNA of the CDR3 is TGTGCCAGCTCACCAGGACAGGGTTGGACCTACGAGCAGTACTTC. This codes for CASSPGQGWTYEQYF.